Listed here are 24 T cell receptor beta chains from one sample, sequenced in a study of monozygotic twins with inflammatory bowel disease. Each CDR3 protein gets one entry in TCRdb, which reprocessed the 5' RACE reads and gives no DNA. The sample includes roughly 170,000 distinct CDR3 sequences. Sequencing used blood. These receptors came from a human donor with ulcerative colitis or Crohn's disease, or a healthy co-twin of an affected twin (not recorded which).

V is TRBV19 and J is TRBJ2-3; TCRdb gives TRBD2 as the D gene, but with no DNA this cannot be confirmed. The CDR3 is 14 residues long. CDR1 is LNHDA, CDR2 SQIVND, per germline (reference sequence). The CDR3 loop is CASNRLAGEDTQYF.

The CDR3 sequence: CASSPLLGTGGEDGYTF. The V and J genes are TRBV18 and TRBJ1-2; TCRdb picks TRBD1, but there is no DNA to check that call. This CDR3 is 17 amino acids long. Germline loops: CDR1 KGHSH, CDR2 LQKENI.

This chain joins TRBV30 and TRBJ2-1; with no DNA, the TCRdb D assignment of TRBD2 cannot be verified. Germline-derived CDR1 and CDR2 are GTSNPN and SVGIG (reference sequence). The CDR3 covers 15 residues. The CDR3 reads CAWSDLGLASSEQFF. Looking up the rest from reference TRBV30 and TRBJ2-1 gives the full variable domain: SQTIHQWPATLVQPVGSPLSLECTVEGTSNPNLYWYRQAAGRGLQLLFYSVGIGQISSEVPQNLSASRPQDRQFILSSKKLLLSDSGFYLCAWSDLGLASSEQFFGPGTRLTVL.

This chain's CDR3 is CATSVGGSNTGELFF. The chain carries TRBV24-1 and TRBJ2-2; TCRdb's D call, TRBD1, is unchecked because there is no DNA. Germline loops: CDR1 KGHDR, CDR2 SFDVKD. The CDR3 contains 15 residues.

V and J are TRBV20-1 and TRBJ1-5; TCRdb indicates TRBD1, and absent DNA this call remains unverified. Germline V gene data show CDR1 as DFQATT and CDR2 as SNEGSKA (reference sequence). The CDR3 totals 13 residues. The CDR3 sequence: CSARGTDNQPQHF.

The V gene is TRBV15, the J gene TRBJ1-1; TCRdb names TRBD1, which stays unverified in the absence of DNA. CDR1 LNHNV and CDR2 YYDKDF come from the germline V gene (reference sequence). This CDR3 has 14 residues. The CDR3 here is CATSRPRGNTEAFF.

V is TRBV29-1 and J is TRBJ2-1; TCRdb lists TRBD2, though no DNA is available to test this call. This CDR3 is built from 15 residues. CDR1 and CDR2 from the germline V gene are SQVTM and ANQGSEA. The CDR3 protein is CSVDPQLAGAGEQFF.

The chain carries TRBV10-3 and TRBJ1-1; TCRdb picks TRBD1, but there is no DNA to check that call. This CDR3 comprises 14 residues. Germline V gives CDR1 ENHRY, CDR2 SYGVKD. The CDR3 loop reads CAIEPGTGLAEAFF.

This chain uses TRBV28 with TRBJ1-3. Germline V CDR1 and CDR2: MDHEN, SYDVKM. CDR3 length: 15 residues. CDR3 sequence: CASSLSVNSGNTIYF.

The chain recombines TRBV5-4 with TRBJ1-1. This CDR3 spans 11 amino acids. Germline V gene sequence: CDR1 SGHNT, CDR2 YYREEE (reference sequence). CDR3 loop: CASSSSTEAFF.

The chain carries TRBV29-1 and TRBJ2-3; TCRdb's D gene call, TRBD2, goes unchecked for lack of DNA. Looked up from germline, CDR1 is SQVTM and CDR2 is ANQGSEA. The length of the CDR3 is 14 residues. The CDR3 sequence is CSVGLAGVADTQFF.

The chain carries TRBV28 and TRBJ2-7; no DNA is available, so the TRBD1 call from TCRdb remains unchecked. Germline CDR1 is MDHEN and CDR2 is SYDVKM. The CDR3 covers 13 residues. CDR3 in amino acids: CASSSRGLREQYF.

The chain carries TRBV6-1 and TRBJ2-1; TCRdb names TRBD2, which stays unverified in the absence of DNA. Germline V gene data show CDR1 as MNHNS and CDR2 as SASEGT. The CDR3 runs 14 residues. The CDR3 sequence: CASIRAGSYNEQFF.

V is TRBV20-1 and J is TRBJ2-3; TCRdb lists TRBD1, though no DNA is available to test this call. This CDR3 is 14 amino acids long. From germline, CDR1 is DFQATT and CDR2 SNEGSKA (reference sequence). This chain's CDR3 is CSAIEGGPADTQYF.

This chain links TRBV27 with TRBJ2-5; TCRdb selects TRBD2, and the lack of DNA leaves this call unchecked. The CDR3 is made up of 19 amino acids. CDR1 and CDR2 from the germline V gene are MNHEY and SMNVEV (reference sequence). The CDR3 sequence: CASSTNILAGGPVLQTQYF.

The rearrangement links TRBV2 to TRBJ2-7; TCRdb indicates TRBD1, and absent DNA this call remains unverified. This CDR3 is 15 amino acids long. Germline CDR1 and CDR2: SNHLY and FYNNEI. CDR3 protein: CASSEGFYRASEQYF.

This chain uses TRBV4-3 with TRBJ1-2; TCRdb picks TRBD1, but there is no DNA to check that call. Germline V gene data show CDR1 as LGHNA and CDR2 as YSLEER. The CDR3 is 14 amino acids. CDR3: CASSQLRGDKGYTF.

This sequence joins TRBV2 and TRBJ1-1; TCRdb's D call, TRBD1, is unchecked because there is no DNA. CDR3 size: 15 residues. Germline V gene data show CDR1 as SNHLY and CDR2 as FYNNEI. This CDR3 is CASKGQGRWNTEAFF.

V and J are TRBV2 and TRBJ1-2. The CDR3 spans 13 residues. Germline-derived CDR1 and CDR2 are SNHLY and FYNNEI. The CDR3 loop is CASSEHQKYGYTF.

This sequence joins TRBV20-1 and TRBJ2-2; the TCRdb call, TRBD2, lacks DNA for checking. The germline V gene has CDR1 DFQATT and CDR2 SNEGSKA (reference sequence). The CDR3 runs to 16 residues. The CDR3 loop is CSAPPLGLEGTGELFF.

The chain links TRBV10-3 to TRBJ1-1; TCRdb outputs TRBD1, but without DNA this stays unchecked. CDR3 size: 14 residues. Germline assignment: CDR1 ENHRY and CDR2 SYGVKD. The CDR3 here is CAISPRTGETEAFF.

The genes are TRBV6-2 or TRBV6-3 and TRBJ2-5; TCRdb's assignment of TRBD1 cannot be checked, as there is no DNA. The CDR3 runs to 15 residues. Germline CDR1 reads MNHEY; CDR2 reads SVGEGT. CDR3 in amino acids: CASSYPRGDQETQYF.

The chain is built from TRBV5-4 and TRBJ2-6. The CDR3 has 17 residues. Germline V gene lookup returns CDR1 SGHNT and CDR2 YYREEE (reference sequence). The CDR3 reads CASSLVAGLSGANVLTF.

CDR3 protein: CASSIEGGEAFF. The gene calls are TRBV19 and TRBJ1-1; the D call of TRBD1 rests on TCRdb alone, since no DNA is present to check it. Germline lookup yields CDR1 LNHDA and CDR2 SQIVND (reference sequence). The CDR3 extends over 12 amino acids. Full variable domain (outside the CDR3, taken from reference TRBV19 and TRBJ1-1): DGGITQSPKYLFRKEGQNVTLSCEQNLNHDAMYWYRQDPGQGLRLIYYSQIVNDFQKGDIAEGYSVSREKKESFPLTVTSAQKNPTAFYLCASSIEGGEAFFGQGTRLTVV.